This is a list of T cell receptor beta chains from one sample in a study of T-cell reconstitution after alpha-beta-depleted transplantation in children. One entry per CDR3 protein, called by TCRdb with MiXCR from the PCR reads. The repertoire holds more than 200,000 distinct CDR3 sequences, with 24% as singletons. The starting material was PBMCs, mostly from graft donor cells, obtained 360 days after TCRalphabeta/CD19-depleted stem cell transplant. These receptors were taken from a female patient under 10 years old who had a stem cell transplant for congenital amegakaryocytic thrombocytopenia, so the T cells may come from the graft donor. The CDR3 runs from the conserved cysteine through the conserved F or W. A D gene is named only where the DNA matches it firmly. A row's size may be missing; if present it is once, few, many or a size class.

J gene | D gene | V gene | clone size | CDR3 protein | CDR3 DNA
TRBJ2-2 | TRBD1 | TRBV12-3/TRBV12-4 | - | CASTGQGDRWTGELFF | TGTGCCAGCACCGGACAGGGGGATAGATGGACCGGGGAGCTGTTTTTT
TRBJ2-7 | - | TRBV25-1 | - | CAISERSGHPIYEQYF | TGTGCCATCAGTGAACGGTCCGGGCATCCTATTTACGAGCAGTACTTC
TRBJ2-1 | TRBD1 | TRBV4-3 | many | CASSQWDRDYNEQFF | TGCGCCAGCAGCCAATGGGACAGGGATTACAATGAGCAGTTCTTC
TRBJ2-3 | - | TRBV6-1 | - | CASSDWRGGRDTQYF | TGTGCCAGCAGTGATTGGCGGGGAGGCAGAGATACGCAGTATTTT
TRBJ2-1 | - | TRBV20-1 | few | CSAAAQSSYNEQFF | TGCAGTGCTGCCGCACAGAGCTCCTACAATGAGCAGTTCTTC
TRBJ2-3 | TRBD2 | TRBV20-1 | few | CSAGTGLAATDTQYF | TGCAGTGCTGGCACGGGACTAGCGGCAACAGATACGCAGTATTTT
TRBJ2-2 | - | TRBV20-1 | - | CSDKPGSFETGELFF | TGCAGTGATAAGCCCGGGAGTTTCGAAACCGGGGAGCTGTTTTTT
TRBJ2-1 | - | TRBV20-1 | - | CSAINWPAYNEQFF | TGCAGTGCTATAAATTGGCCCGCCTACAATGAGCAGTTCTTC
TRBJ2-3 | - | TRBV24-1 | few | CATSVTDTQYF | TGTGCCACCAGTGTCACAGATACGCAGTATTTT
TRBJ1-4 | - | TRBV5-5 | few | CASSWGGTEKLFF | TGTGCCAGCAGCTGGGGGGGTACAGAAAAACTGTTTTTT
TRBJ2-7 | - | TRBV7-3 | - | CASSQRAGSYEQYF | TGTGCCAGCAGCCAACGGGCGGGATCCTACGAGCAGTACTTC
TRBJ2-7 | - | TRBV12-3/TRBV12-4 | few | CASSLGRQQYF | TGTGCCAGCAGTTTAGGGCGACAGCAGTACTTC
TRBJ2-3 | - | TRBV6-2/TRBV6-3 | - | CASLSGSTDTQYF | TGTGCCAGCTTAAGCGGGAGCACAGATACGCAGTATTTT
TRBJ2-1 | - | TRBV20-1 | - | CSASLVQISSYNEQFF | TGCAGTGCTAGTTTAGTCCAAATCAGCTCCTACAATGAGCAGTTCTTC
TRBJ1-5 | - | TRBV6-5 | - | CASRGQDLNQPQHF | TGTGCCAGCCGCGGGCAGGACCTCAATCAGCCCCAGCATTTT
TRBJ1-1 | - | TRBV12-3/TRBV12-4 | few | CASSREGGDFGYTEAFF | TGTGCCAGCAGTCGGGAGGGGGGAGATTTCGGGTACACTGAAGCTTTCTTT
TRBJ1-2 | TRBD1 | TRBV20-1 | - | CSGQGRAYGYTF | TGCAGTGGACAGGGAAGGGCCTATGGCTACACCTTC
TRBJ1-1 | - | TRBV3-1 | - | CASSKVGTEAFF | TGTGCCAGCAGCAAGGTCGGCACTGAAGCTTTCTTT
TRBJ1-5 | - | TRBV6-2/TRBV6-3 | - | CASSEGQSNQPQHF | TGTGCCAGCAGCGAAGGACAGAGCAATCAGCCCCAGCATTTT
TRBJ2-2 | TRBD1 | TRBV3-1 | - | CASSPPQDRGRGTGELFF | TGTGCCAGCAGCCCCCCCCAAGACAGGGGCCGAGGCACCGGGGAGCTGTTTTTT
TRBJ2-1 | TRBD2 | TRBV11-2 | - | CASSKARLAGFHEQFF | TGTGCCAGCAGCAAAGCCCGACTAGCGGGGTTCCATGAGCAGTTCTTC
TRBJ2-7 | - | TRBV12-3/TRBV12-4 | many | CASSLSLANHEQYF | TGTGCCAGCAGTTTAAGTCTAGCCAACCACGAGCAGTACTTC
TRBJ1-4 | - | TRBV4-2 | - | CASSPRTAVDEKLFF | TGTGCCAGCAGCCCCCGGACAGCCGTTGATGAAAAACTGTTTTTT
TRBJ2-7 | - | TRBV30 | - | CAWSERAGPYEQYF | TGTGCCTGGAGTGAACGGGCAGGCCCCTACGAGCAGTACTTC